This T cell receptor (beta chain) was sequenced during a study of blood T cell repertoires in COVID-19. The germline CDR1 and CDR2 sequences are KGHSH and LQKENI. This CDR3 comprises 15 residues. Trimming cost V 4 bases and J 2 bases, with 12 bases left between them. Assay: immunoSEQ multiplex PCR; the TCRdb copy retains only in-frame clones and omits some. The sample contains 180,000 or so clones, roughly four fifths of which appear only once. The receptor comes from a man in his forties who had recovered from COVID-19. The chain carries TRBV18 and TRBJ2-1; the D gene is possibly TRBD2 (6 bases). The sequencing input was PBMCs or T cells enriched from blood (not recorded which). This CDR3 is CASSLKRATYNEQFF. CDR3 in DNA: TGTGCCAGCTCACTCAAGCGGGCTACCTACAATGAGCAGTTCTTC.